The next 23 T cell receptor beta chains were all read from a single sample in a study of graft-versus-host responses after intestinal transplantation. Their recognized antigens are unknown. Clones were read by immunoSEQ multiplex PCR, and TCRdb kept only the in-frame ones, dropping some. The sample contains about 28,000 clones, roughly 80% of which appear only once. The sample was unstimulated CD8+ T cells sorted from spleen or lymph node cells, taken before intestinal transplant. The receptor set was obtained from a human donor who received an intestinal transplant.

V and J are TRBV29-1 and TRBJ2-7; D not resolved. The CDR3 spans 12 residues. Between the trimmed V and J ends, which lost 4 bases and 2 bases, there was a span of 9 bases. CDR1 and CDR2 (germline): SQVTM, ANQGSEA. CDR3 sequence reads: CSVVSLTYEQYF. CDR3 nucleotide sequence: TGCAGCGTTGTATCCCTAACCTACGAGCAGTACTTC.

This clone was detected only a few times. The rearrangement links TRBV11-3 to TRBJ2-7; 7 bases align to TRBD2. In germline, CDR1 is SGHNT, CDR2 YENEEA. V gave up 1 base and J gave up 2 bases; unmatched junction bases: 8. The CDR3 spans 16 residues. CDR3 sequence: CASSLVLAGATYEQYF. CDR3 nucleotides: TGTGCCAGCAGCTTAGTTCTGGCGGGAGCGACCTACGAGCAGTACTTC.

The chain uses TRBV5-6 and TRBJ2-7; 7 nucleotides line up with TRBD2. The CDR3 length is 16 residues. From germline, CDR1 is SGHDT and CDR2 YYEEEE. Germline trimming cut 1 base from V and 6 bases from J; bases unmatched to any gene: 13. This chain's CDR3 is CASSLIFTSEPSEQYF. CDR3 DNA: TGTGCCAGCAGCTTGATTTTTACTAGCGAACCTAGCGAGCAGTACTTC.

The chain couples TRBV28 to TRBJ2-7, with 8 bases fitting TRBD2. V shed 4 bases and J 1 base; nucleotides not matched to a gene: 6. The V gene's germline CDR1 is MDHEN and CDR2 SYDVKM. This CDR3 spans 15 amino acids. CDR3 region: CASSSEAGESYEQYF. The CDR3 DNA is TGTGCCAGCAGTTCTGAAGCGGGAGAATCCTACGAGCAGTACTTC.

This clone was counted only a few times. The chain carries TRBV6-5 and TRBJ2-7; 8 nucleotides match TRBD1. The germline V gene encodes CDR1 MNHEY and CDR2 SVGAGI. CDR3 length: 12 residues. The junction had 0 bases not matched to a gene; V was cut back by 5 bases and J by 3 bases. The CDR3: CASSTGGYEQYF. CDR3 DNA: TGTGCCAGCAGTACAGGGGGCTACGAGCAGTACTTC.

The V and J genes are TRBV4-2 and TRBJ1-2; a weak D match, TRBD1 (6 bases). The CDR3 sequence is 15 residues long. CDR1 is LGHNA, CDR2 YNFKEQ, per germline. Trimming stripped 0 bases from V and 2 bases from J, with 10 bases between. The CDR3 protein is CASSQDLQGNYGYTF. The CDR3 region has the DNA TGTGCCAGCAGCCAAGATCTTCAGGGGAACTATGGCTACACCTTC.

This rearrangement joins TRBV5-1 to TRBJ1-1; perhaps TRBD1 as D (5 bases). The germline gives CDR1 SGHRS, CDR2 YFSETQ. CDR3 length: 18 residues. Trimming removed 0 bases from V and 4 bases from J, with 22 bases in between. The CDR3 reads CASSLAAQTAGWGTEAFF. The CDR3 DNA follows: TGCGCCAGCAGCTTGGCCGCTCAGACAGCCGGTTGGGGCACTGAAGCTTTCTTT.

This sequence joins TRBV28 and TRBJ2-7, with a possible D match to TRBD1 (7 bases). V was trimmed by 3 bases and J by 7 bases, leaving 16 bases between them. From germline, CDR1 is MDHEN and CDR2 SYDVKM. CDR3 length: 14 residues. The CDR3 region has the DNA TGTGCCAGCAGTTTCGGACAGGTCGGGGGAGAGCAGTACTTC. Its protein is CASSFGQVGGEQYF.

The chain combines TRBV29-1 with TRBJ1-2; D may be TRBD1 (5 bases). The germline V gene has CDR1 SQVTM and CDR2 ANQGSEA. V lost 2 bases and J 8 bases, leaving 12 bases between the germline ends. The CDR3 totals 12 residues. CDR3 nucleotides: TGCAGCGTTGAAACGAACCCAGGGGGCTACACCTTC. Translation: CSVETNPGGYTF.

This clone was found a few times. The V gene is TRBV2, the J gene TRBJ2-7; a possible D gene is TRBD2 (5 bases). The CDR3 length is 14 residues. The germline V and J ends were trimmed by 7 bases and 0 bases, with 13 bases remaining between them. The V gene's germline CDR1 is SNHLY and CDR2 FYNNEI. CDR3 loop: CASMLRVDSYEQYF. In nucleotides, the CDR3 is TGTGCCAGCATGTTGAGGGTCGACTCCTACGAGCAGTACTTC.

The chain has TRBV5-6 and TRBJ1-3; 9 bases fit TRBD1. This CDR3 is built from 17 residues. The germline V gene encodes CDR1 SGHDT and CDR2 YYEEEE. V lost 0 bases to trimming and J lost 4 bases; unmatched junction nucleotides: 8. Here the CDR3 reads CASSLAYRGLPGNTIYF. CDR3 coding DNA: TGTGCCAGCAGCTTGGCCTACAGGGGGCTCCCAGGAAACACCATATATTTT. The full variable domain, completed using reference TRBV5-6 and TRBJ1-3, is DAGVTQSPTHLIKTRGQQVTLRCSPKSGHDTVSWYQQALGQGPQFIFQYYEEEERQRGNFPDRFSGHQFPNYSSELNVNALLLGDSALYLCASSLAYRGLPGNTIYFGEGSWLTVV.

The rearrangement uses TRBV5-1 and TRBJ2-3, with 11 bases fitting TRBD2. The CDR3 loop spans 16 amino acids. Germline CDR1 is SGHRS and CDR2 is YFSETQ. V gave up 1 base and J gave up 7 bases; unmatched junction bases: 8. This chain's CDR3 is CASSLLLSGGVHTQYF. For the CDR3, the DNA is TGCGCCAGCAGCTTGCTCCTTAGCGGGGGGGTCCATACGCAGTATTTT.

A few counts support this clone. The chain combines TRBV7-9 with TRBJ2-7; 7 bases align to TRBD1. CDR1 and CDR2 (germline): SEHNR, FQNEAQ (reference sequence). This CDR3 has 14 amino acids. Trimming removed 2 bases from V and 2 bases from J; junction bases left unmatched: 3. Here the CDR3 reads CASSLSQGAYEQYF. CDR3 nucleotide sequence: TGTGCCAGCAGCTTAAGTCAGGGGGCCTACGAGCAGTACTTC.

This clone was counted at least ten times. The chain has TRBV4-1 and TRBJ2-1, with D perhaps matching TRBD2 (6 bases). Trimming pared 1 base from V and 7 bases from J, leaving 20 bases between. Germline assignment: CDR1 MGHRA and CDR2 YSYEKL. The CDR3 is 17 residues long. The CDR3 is CASSQGSALAGGNEQFF. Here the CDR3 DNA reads TGCGCCAGCAGCCAAGGGTCCGCACTAGCTGGAGGGAATGAGCAGTTCTTC.

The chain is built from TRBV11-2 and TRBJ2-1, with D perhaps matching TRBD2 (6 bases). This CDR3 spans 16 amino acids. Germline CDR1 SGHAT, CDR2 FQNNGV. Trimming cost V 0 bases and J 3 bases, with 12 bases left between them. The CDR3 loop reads CASSLDSASVYNEQFF. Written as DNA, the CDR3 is TGTGCCAGCAGCTTAGATTCGGCTAGCGTCTACAATGAGCAGTTCTTC.

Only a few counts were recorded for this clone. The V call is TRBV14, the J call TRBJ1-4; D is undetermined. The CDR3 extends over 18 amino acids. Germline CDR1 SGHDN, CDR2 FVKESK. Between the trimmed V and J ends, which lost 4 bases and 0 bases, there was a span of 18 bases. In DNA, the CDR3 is TGTGCCAGCAGCCGAACGCAGACACCGTGGGCAACTAATGAAAAACTGTTTTTT. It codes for CASSRTQTPWATNEKLFF. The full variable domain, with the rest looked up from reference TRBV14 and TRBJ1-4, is EAGVTQFPSHSVIEKGQTVTLRCDPISGHDNLYWYRRVMGKEIKFLLHFVKESKQDESGMPNNRFLAERTGGTYSTLKVQPAELEDSGVYFCASSRTQTPWATNEKLFFGSGTQLSVL.

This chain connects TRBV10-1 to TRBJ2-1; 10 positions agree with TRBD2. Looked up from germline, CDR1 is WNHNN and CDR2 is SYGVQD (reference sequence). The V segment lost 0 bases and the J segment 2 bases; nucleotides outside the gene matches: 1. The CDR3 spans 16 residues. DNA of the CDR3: TGCGCCAGCAGTGAGTCCGGACTAGCGGCCTACAATGAGCAGTTCTTC. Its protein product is CASSESGLAAYNEQFF.

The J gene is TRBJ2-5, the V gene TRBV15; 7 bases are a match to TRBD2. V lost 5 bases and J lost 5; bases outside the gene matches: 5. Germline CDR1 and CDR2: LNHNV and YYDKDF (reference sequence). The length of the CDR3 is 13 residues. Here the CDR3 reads CATSGGRAETQYF. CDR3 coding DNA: TGTGCCACCAGCGGCGGGAGAGCGGAGACCCAGTACTTC. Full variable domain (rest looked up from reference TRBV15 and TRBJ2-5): DAMVIQNPRYQVTQFGKPVTLSCSQTLNHNVMYWYQQKSSQAPKLLFHYYDKDFNNEADTPDNFQSRRPNTSFCFLDIRSPGLGDTAMYLCATSGGRAETQYFGPGTRLLVL.

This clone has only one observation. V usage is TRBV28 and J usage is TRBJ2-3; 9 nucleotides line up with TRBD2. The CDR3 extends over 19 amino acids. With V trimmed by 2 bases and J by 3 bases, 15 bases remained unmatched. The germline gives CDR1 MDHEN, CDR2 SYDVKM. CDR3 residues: CASSLVLPGSGRGTDTQYF. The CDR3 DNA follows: TGTGCCAGCAGTTTAGTCCTACCCGGTAGCGGGAGAGGGACAGATACGCAGTATTTT.

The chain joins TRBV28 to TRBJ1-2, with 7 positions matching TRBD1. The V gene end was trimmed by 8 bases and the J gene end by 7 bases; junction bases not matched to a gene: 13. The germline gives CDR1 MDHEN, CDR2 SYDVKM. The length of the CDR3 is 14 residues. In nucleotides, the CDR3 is TGTGCCAGCGGCGCTCCGGGGACAGCGAGTGGCTACACCTTC. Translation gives CASGAPGTASGYTF.

Here the CDR3 reads CASSKTGGSIQYF. In DNA form, the CDR3 reads TGCGCCAGCAGTAAAACGGGGGGAAGCATTCAGTACTTC. The chain has TRBV4-1 and TRBJ2-4, with 7 bases matching TRBD2. The germline V gene encodes CDR1 MGHRA and CDR2 YSYEKL. The junction had 8 bases not matched to a gene; V was cut back by 6 bases and J by 9 bases. This CDR3 region has 13 residues.

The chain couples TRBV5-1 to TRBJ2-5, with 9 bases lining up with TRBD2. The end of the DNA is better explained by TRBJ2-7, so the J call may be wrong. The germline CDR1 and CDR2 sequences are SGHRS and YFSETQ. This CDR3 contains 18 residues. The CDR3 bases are TGCGCCAGCAGCTTGGGGGTGTTTAAAGCGGGAGGACCCCTCGAGCAGTACTTC. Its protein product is CASSLGVFKAGGPLEQYF.

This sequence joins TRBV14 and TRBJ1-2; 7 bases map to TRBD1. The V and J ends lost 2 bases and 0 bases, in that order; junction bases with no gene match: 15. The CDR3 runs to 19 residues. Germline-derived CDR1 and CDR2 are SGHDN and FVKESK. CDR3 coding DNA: TGTGCCAGCAGCCAAATGTCATATGAGGGGGCGATAGCTAACTATGGCTACACCTTC. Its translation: CASSQMSYEGAIANYGYTF. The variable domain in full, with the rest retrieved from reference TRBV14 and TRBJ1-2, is EAGVTQFPSHSVIEKGQTVTLRCDPISGHDNLYWYRRVMGKEIKFLLHFVKESKQDESGMPNNRFLAERTGGTYSTLKVQPAELEDSGVYFCASSQMSYEGAIANYGYTFGSGTRLTVV.